The entry below describes one TCR beta chain. This record belongs to a study of T cell changes during pregnancy in multiple sclerosis. The protocol was immunoSEQ multiplex PCR, while the TCRdb copy is restricted to in-frame clones and leaves out a portion. Of some 41,000 clones listed, about 88% are singletons. Germline loops: CDR1 LGHNA, CDR2 YNFKEQ. The CDR3 has 19 residues. Trimming removed 5 bases from V and 5 bases from J; junction bases left unmatched: 21. This clonotype originated in a female donor with multiple sclerosis, enrolled in a pregnancy study. The chain joins TRBV4-2 to TRBJ2-5; 9 bases are shared with TRBD2. Material: CD8+ T cells from peripheral blood mononuclear cells, obtained in the first trimester of pregnancy. CDR3 protein: CASSAQGWSGGGAPETQYF. For the CDR3, the DNA is TGTGCCAGCAGCGCTCAGGGTTGGTCGGGCGGGGGGGCCCCGGAGACCCAGTACTTC.